Presented here are 10 T cell receptor beta chains from one specimen sequenced in a study of cytomegalovirus exposure and HLA in healthy donors. The protocol was immunoSEQ multiplex PCR, while the TCRdb copy is restricted to in-frame clones and leaves out a portion. This sample has roughly 120,000 clones; 88% occur once, and the top ten carry 1.4%. Input material: PBMCs. These receptor sequences come from a woman aged 25 to 45 in good health and CMV-seropositive.

The chain is built from TRBV19 and TRBJ1-1; possibly TRBD1 for D (5 bases). The CDR3 totals 15 residues. Germline-derived CDR1 and CDR2 are LNHDA and SQIVND (reference sequence). Trimming pared 5 bases from V and 1 base from J, leaving 14 bases between. CDR3 in DNA: TGTGCCAGTAGTTATGAGGGGACTACGAACACTGAAGCTTTCTTT. This gives the protein CASSYEGTTNTEAFF.

This sequence joins TRBV29-1 and TRBJ2-3, with D possibly being TRBD1 (6 bases). Trimming left V 3 bases short and J 10 bases short, with 8 bases between. The CDR3 consists of 10 residues. Germline V gene lookup returns CDR1 SQVTM and CDR2 ANQGSEA. DNA of the CDR3: TGCAGCGTTGATGAGGGGGCGCAGTATTTT. Protein product: CSVDEGAQYF.

This chain links TRBV6-5 with TRBJ1-5; D gene unclear. The CDR3 is 14 residues long. Germline loops: CDR1 MNHEY, CDR2 SVGAGI. V was pared by 5 bases and J by 4 bases, with 12 bases between. The CDR3 reads CASSAGEGNQPQHF. The CDR3 DNA reads as TGTGCCAGCAGTGCCGGGGAGGGAAATCAGCCCCAGCATTTT.

The chain has TRBV7-2 and TRBJ2-7, with 12 bases identical to TRBD2. Trimming cost V 5 bases and J 3 bases; bases outside gene matches: 8. From germline, CDR1 is SGHTA and CDR2 FQGNSA. This CDR3 is 16 amino acids long. CDR3 residues: CASSEGGLAGLYEQYF. The CDR3 bases are TGTGCCAGCAGCGAAGGGGGACTAGCGGGCCTCTACGAGCAGTACTTC.

The chain is built from TRBV10-3 and TRBJ2-1; TRBD2 aligns across 9 bases. CDR3 length: 15 amino acids. With V trimmed by 3 bases and J by 3 bases, 3 bases remained unmatched. Germline CDR1 ENHRY, CDR2 SYGVKD. The CDR3 is CAISDGLAIYNEQFF. In DNA, the CDR3 is TGTGCCATCAGTGACGGACTAGCGATCTACAATGAGCAGTTCTTC.

The chain uses TRBV4-1 and TRBJ1-4; 7 bases line up with TRBD1. V shed 5 bases, J shed 4 bases, and the junction held 4 bases outside the gene matches. Germline CDR1 reads MGHRA; CDR2 reads YSYEKL. The CDR3 length is 14 residues. This chain's CDR3 is CASSTRGINEKLFF. Here the CDR3 DNA reads TGCGCCAGCAGCACCAGGGGGATTAATGAAAAACTGTTTTTT.

This clone was seen only once. V is TRBV11-2 and J is TRBJ1-6, with 7 bases that match TRBD1. CDR1 SGHAT and CDR2 FQNNGV come from the germline V gene. V shed 5 bases and J 2 bases; nucleotides not matched to a gene: 3. The CDR3 is 15 amino acids. The CDR3 bases are TGTGCCAGCAGCCTCACAGGGGCCTATAATTCACCCCTCCACTTT. It is translated as CASSLTGAYNSPLHF.

This chain connects TRBV28 to TRBJ2-1; 8 nucleotides line up with TRBD1. The CDR3 loop spans 17 amino acids. V gave up 1 base and J gave up 6 bases; unmatched junction bases: 11. Germline V gene data show CDR1 as MDHEN and CDR2 as SYDVKM. The CDR3 nucleotides are TGTGCCAGCAGTTTATCCCCTGGCAGGGGGCAGGGCAATGAGCAGTTCTTC. Amino acid sequence: CASSLSPGRGQGNEQFF.

This chain links TRBV29-1 with TRBJ2-2; weak D call: TRBD2 (6 bases). CDR1 SQVTM and CDR2 ANQGSEA come from the germline V gene. Trimming took off 4 bases at V and 5 bases at J, with 8 bases between the two ends. CDR3 size: 12 residues. This CDR3 reads CSVGRGTGELFF. The CDR3 nucleotides are TGCAGCGTTGGTCGGGGGACCGGGGAGCTGTTTTTT.

The gene calls are TRBV6-1 and TRBJ2-3, with 9 bases aligning to TRBD1. Trimming took 8 bases from V and 2 from J; bases not matched to a gene: 2. CDR1 is MNHNS and CDR2 is SASEGT in the germline V gene. The CDR3 loop spans 13 amino acids. CDR3 DNA: TGTGCCAGCGGGACAGGGAACACAGATACGCAGTATTTT. The encoded protein is CASGTGNTDTQYF.